The next 8 T cell receptor beta chains were all read from a single sample in a study of metastatic and nonmetastatic thyroid tumors. Patients had received no treatment of any kind before thyroid surgery. TCRdb re-called the PCR reads through MiXCR. The table has 35,000 to 45,000 clones, around 21% seen once. Input material: blood. The receptors were sampled from a female donor with papillary thyroid cancer or a benign thyroid nodule (not recorded which). Some clones in this sample may be carry-over from other donors' samples.

In regard to this clone: The conserved closing phenylalanine or tryptophan is absent in this CDR3, likely reflecting a read error. V is TRBV20-1 and J is TRBJ1-2, with D uncertain. Looked up from germline, CDR1 is DFQATT and CDR2 is SNEGSKA (reference sequence). With 3 bases removed from V and 9 bases from J, the gap between germline ends came to 17 bases. The CDR3 runs to 13 residues. In DNA, the CDR3 is TGCAGTGCTAGGTCGGAGGGATTCAGTTGCTACACCCTC. This translates into CSARSEGFSCYTL.

In its sample, this clone was seen many times. V is TRBV27 and J is TRBJ2-1; 8 bases line up with TRBD1. Germline V lookup: CDR1 MNHEY, CDR2 SMNVEV (reference sequence). The V and J ends lost 3 bases and 6 bases, in that order; junction bases with no gene match: 7. CDR3 length equals 15 residues. CDR3 sequence: CASSLDREVSNEQFF. CDR3 nucleotide sequence: TGTGCCAGCAGTTTGGACAGGGAAGTGAGCAATGAGCAGTTCTTC.

This clone was counted ten times or more. V usage is TRBV4-1 and J usage is TRBJ2-5; 7 bases are shared with TRBD1. Losses at the gene ends were 0 bases for V and 1 base for J; bases not matched to a gene: 5. The CDR3 is 16 residues long. Germline loops: CDR1 MGHRA, CDR2 YSYEKL. The CDR3 region is CASSQEGRGSQETQYF. CDR3 bases: TGCGCCAGCAGCCAAGAGGGCAGGGGGTCCCAAGAGACCCAGTACTTC.

This clone was counted only a few times. This may be a read error: a much more frequent sequence differs by one nucleotide. Written as DNA, the CDR3 is TGTGCCAGCAGTTCCGGGACAGACTACCAAGATACCCAGTACTTC. Its protein is CASSSGTDYQDTQYF. The rearrangement joins TRBV27 to TRBJ2-5; 7 positions agree with TRBD1. CDR1 and CDR2 from the germline V gene are MNHEY and SMNVEV (reference sequence). This CDR3 is built from 15 residues.

The chain is built from TRBV6-1 and TRBJ2-3; D unresolved. Per germline, CDR1 MNHNS and CDR2 SASEGT. The CDR3 consists of 17 residues. V shed 3 bases and J shed 1 base, with 17 bases lying between them. DNA of the CDR3: TGTGCCAGCAGTGATGGCTCTATCTACTCTGGCACAGATACGCAGTATTTT. Translating it yields CASSDGSIYSGTDTQYF.

This chain connects TRBV2 to TRBJ2-7; TRBD1 aligns across 8 bases. The CDR3 extends over 15 amino acids. CDR1 SNHLY and CDR2 FYNNEI come from the germline V gene. The V segment lost 5 bases and the J segment 0 bases; nucleotides outside the gene matches: 6. In nucleotides, the CDR3 is TGTGCCAGCAGTACGGACAGGGCCTACTCCTACGAGCAGTACTTC. Protein product: CASSTDRAYSYEQYF.

This clone appeared many times. This chain uses TRBV20-1 with TRBJ2-7; 7 bases line up with TRBD1. Germline lookup yields CDR1 DFQATT and CDR2 SNEGSKA (reference sequence). This CDR3 is built from 11 residues. Trimming took 4 bases from V and 5 from J; bases not matched to a gene: 2. The CDR3 sequence: CSATGGNEQYF. The DNA of the CDR3 is TGCAGTGCTACAGGGGGAAACGAGCAGTACTTC.

The chain uses TRBV5-1 and TRBJ2-3, with D possibly called TRBD1 or TRBD2 (5 bases each). With 0 bases removed from V and 2 bases from J, the gap between germline ends came to 10 bases. Germline-derived CDR1 and CDR2 are SGHRS and YFSETQ. The CDR3 extends over 15 amino acids. The CDR3 loop is CASSLDGALTDTQYF. The CDR3 DNA sequence: TGCGCCAGCAGCTTGGACGGGGCCCTCACAGATACGCAGTATTTT.